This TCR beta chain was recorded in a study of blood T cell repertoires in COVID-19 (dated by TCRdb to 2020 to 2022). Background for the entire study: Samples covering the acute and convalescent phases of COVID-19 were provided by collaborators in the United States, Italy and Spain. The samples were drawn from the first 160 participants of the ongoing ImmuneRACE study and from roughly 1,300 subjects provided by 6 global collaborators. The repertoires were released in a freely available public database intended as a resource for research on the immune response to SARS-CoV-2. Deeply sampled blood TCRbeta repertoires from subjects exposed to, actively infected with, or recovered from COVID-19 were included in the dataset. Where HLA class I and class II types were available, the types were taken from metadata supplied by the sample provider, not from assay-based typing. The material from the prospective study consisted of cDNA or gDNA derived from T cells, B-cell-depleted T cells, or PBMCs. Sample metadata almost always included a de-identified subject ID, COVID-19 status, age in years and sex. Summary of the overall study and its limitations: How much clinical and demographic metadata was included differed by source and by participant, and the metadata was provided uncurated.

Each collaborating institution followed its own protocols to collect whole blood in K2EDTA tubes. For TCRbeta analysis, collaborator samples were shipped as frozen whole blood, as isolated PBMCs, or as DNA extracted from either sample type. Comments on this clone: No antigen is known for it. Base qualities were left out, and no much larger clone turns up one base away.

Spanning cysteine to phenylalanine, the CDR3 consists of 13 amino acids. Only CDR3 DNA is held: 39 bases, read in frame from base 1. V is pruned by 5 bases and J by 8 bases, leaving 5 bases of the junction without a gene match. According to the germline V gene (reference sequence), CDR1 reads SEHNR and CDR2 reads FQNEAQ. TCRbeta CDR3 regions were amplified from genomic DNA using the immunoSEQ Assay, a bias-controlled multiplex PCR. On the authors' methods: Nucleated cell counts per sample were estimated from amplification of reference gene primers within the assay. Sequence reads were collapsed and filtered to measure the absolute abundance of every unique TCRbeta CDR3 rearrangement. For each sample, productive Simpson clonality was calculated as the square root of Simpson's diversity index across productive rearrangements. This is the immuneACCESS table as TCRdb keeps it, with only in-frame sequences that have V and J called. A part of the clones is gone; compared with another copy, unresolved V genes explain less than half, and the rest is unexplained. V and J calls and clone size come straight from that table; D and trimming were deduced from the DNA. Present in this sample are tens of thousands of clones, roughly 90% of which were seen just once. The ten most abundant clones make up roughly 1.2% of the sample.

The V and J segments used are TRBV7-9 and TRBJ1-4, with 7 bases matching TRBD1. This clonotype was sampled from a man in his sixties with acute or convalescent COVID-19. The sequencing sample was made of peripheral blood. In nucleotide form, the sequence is TGTGCCAGCAGCGAACAGGGGAGGGAAAAACTGTTTTTT. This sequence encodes CASSEQGREKLFF.